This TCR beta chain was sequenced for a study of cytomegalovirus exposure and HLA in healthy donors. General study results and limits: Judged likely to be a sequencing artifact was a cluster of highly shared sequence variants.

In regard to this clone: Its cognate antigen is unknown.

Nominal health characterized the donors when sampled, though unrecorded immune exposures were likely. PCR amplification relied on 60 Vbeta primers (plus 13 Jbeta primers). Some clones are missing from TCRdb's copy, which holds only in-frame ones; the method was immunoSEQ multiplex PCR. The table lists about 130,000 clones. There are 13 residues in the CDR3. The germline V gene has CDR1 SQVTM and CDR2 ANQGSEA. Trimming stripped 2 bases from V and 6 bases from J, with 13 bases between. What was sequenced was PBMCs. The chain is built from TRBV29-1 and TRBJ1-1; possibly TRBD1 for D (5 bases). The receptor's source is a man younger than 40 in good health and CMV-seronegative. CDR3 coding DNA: TGCAGCGTTGAACCCCCGACCAGGGCTGAAGCTTTCTTT. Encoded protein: CSVEPPTRAEAFF. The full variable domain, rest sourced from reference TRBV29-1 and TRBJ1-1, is SAVISQKPSRDICQRGTSLTIQCQVDSQVTMMFWYRQQPGQSLTLIATANQGSEATYESGFVIDKFPISRPNLTFSTLTVSNMSPEDSSIYLCSVEPPTRAEAFFGQGTRLTVV.